A selection of T cell receptor beta chains follows, all from one sample in a study of regulatory T cells in long-lasting Graves disease. TCRdb re-derived calls from the multiplex PCR reads in MiXCR, one entry per CDR3 protein. The sample shows around 500,000 distinct CDR3 sequences, 15% to 20% of them seen only once. The same data also went into a second study, on T cells in Graves' hyperthyroidism and ophthalmopathy.

The sequencing here drew on peripheral blood mononuclear cells (PBMCs), taken at new diagnosis, from a patient treated with antithyroid drugs. These receptors were taken from a woman aged 40 to 65 with Graves disease. CDR3s include the opening cysteine and the closing phenylalanine or tryptophan. The order of the fields is clone size, D gene, V gene, J gene, CDR3 protein, CDR3 DNA. A D gene is named only where the DNA matches it firmly. Size is omitted from some rows. Given values are once, few, many or a class for expanded clones.

few,TRBD2,TRBV19,TRBJ2-3,CASKPLGGGAGDTQYF,TGTGCCAGTAAGCCCCTTGGCGGGGGGGCCGGAGATACGCAGTATTTT
many,NA,TRBV7-2,TRBJ1-1,CASSLDTRFEAFF,TGTGCCAGCAGCTTAGACACACGGTTTGAAGCTTTCTTT
many,NA,TRBV20-1,TRBJ1-3,CSATDRHSGNTIYF,TGCAGTGCCACCGACAGGCACTCTGGAAACACCATATATTTT
many,NA,TRBV15,TRBJ2-3,CATSIPGVTDTQYF,TGTGCCACCAGCATCCCGGGGGTAACAGATACGCAGTATTTT
many,NA,TRBV6-2/TRBV6-3,TRBJ2-1,CASSSLGRKERDEQFF,TGTGCCAGCAGTTCCCTCGGTCGTAAAGAGAGGGATGAGCAGTTCTTC
few,NA,TRBV29-1,TRBJ1-5,CSVGEGGQPQHF,TGCAGCGTTGGCGAAGGGGGTCAGCCCCAGCATTTT
few,NA,TRBV18,TRBJ1-2,CASSPLTGHLNYGYTF,TGTGCCAGCTCACCACTCACGGGACACCTAAACTATGGCTACACCTTC
many,NA,TRBV27,TRBJ2-5,CASGRETQYF,TGTGCCAGCGGTCGAGAGACCCAGTACTTC
NA,NA,TRBV4-1,TRBJ1-6,CASSQVQARGNNSPLHF,TGCGCCAGCAGCCAAGTGCAGGCCCGCGGCAATAATTCACCCCTCCACTTT
many,NA,TRBV18,TRBJ1-6,CASSQGTPLHF,TGTGCCAGCTCACAGGGTACGCCCCTCCACTTT
NA,NA,TRBV5-1,TRBJ1-5,CASSFNGRGQPQHF,TGCGCCAGCAGCTTTAATGGACGGGGCCAGCCCCAGCATTTT
NA,TRBD1,TRBV29-1,TRBJ1-1,CSVDREATEAFF,TGCAGCGTGGACAGGGAGGCCACTGAAGCTTTCTTT
NA,NA,TRBV6-1,TRBJ1-2,CASREGANYGCTF,TGTGCCAGCAGAGAGGGAGCTAACTATGGCTGCACCTTC
NA,TRBD2,TRBV11-3,TRBJ2-2,CASSLEPGLAGGELFF,TGTGCCAGCAGCTTAGAGCCGGGACTAGCGGGCGGGGAGCTGTTTTTT
many,NA,TRBV3-1,TRBJ1-1,CASSRGGGDTEAFF,TGTGCCAGCAGCCGGGGGGGAGGGGACACTGAAGCTTTCTTT
many,NA,TRBV2,TRBJ1-3,CASSGFRNTIYF,TGTGCCAGCAGTGGGTTCCGAAACACCATATATTTT